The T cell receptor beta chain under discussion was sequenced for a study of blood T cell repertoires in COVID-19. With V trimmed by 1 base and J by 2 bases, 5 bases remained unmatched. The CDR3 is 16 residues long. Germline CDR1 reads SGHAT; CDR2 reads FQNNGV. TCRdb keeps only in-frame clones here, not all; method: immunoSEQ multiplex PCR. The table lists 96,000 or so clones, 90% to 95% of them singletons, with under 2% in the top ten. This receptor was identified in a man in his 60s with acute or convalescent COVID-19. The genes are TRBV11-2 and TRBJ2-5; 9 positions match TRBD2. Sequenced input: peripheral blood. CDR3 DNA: TGTGCCAGCAGCTTAGGTGCGGGGGGGGAACAAGAGACCCAGTACTTC. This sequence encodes CASSLGAGGEQETQYF.